These T cell receptor beta chains were read from a single sample in a study of CD8 T cells in Susac syndrome. TCRdb reanalysed the immunoSEQ multiplex PCR reads using MiXCR and keeps one entry per CDR3 protein. Counted here are 15,000 to 20,000 distinct CDR3 sequences, 95% occurring once; the ten biggest clones make up around 0.25%. Material: CD8+ T cells from PBMCs. These TCRs come from a human donor in good health. Both conserved end residues are part of each CDR3. D genes are given only for firm matches. A clone size is listed for some rows: how often the clone was seen (once, few, many), or a class if it is expanded.

TRBD2	TRBV7-9	TRBJ2-3	NA	CASRGSSGRTDTQYF	TGTGCCAGCAGGGGAAGTAGCGGGAGAACAGATACGCAGTATTTT
NA	TRBV15	TRBJ2-1	NA	CATNWWGNNEQFF	TGTGCCACCAACTGGTGGGGCAACAATGAGCAGTTCTTC
NA	TRBV7-9	TRBJ2-5	few	CASSSPGEETQYF	TGTGCCAGCAGCTCGCCAGGGGAAGAGACCCAGTACTTC
NA	TRBV9	TRBJ2-7	NA	CASSVGLASYEQYF	TGTGCCAGCAGCGTAGGATTAGCGTCCTACGAGCAGTACTTC
NA	TRBV28	TRBJ2-7	NA	CASSFSQTGLDEQYF	TGTGCCAGCAGTTTTTCCCAGACAGGTCTCGACGAGCAGTACTTC
NA	TRBV7-9	TRBJ2-3	NA	CASEGFPSTDTQYF	TGTGCCAGCGAAGGATTTCCTAGCACAGATACGCAGTATTTT
NA	TRBV4-3	TRBJ2-1	NA	CASSQDFVAYNEQFF	TGCGCCAGCAGCCAAGATTTTGTAGCCTACAATGAGCAGTTCTTC
TRBD2	TRBV29-1	TRBJ2-1	NA	CRVDPLGLAGWDNEQFF	TGCAGGGTTGACCCACTGGGACTAGCGGGATGGGACAATGAGCAGTTCTTC
NA	TRBV5-4	TRBJ2-1	NA	CASSPTEYNEQFF	TGTGCCAGCAGCCCGACCGAGTACAATGAGCAGTTCTTC
NA	TRBV20-1	TRBJ2-1	NA	CSARDLQGKNEQFF	TGCAGTGCTAGAGATCTACAGGGTAAGAATGAGCAGTTCTTC
NA	TRBV28	TRBJ2-5	NA	CASSPEGPETQYF	TGTGCCAGCAGTCCAGAGGGGCCCGAGACCCAGTACTTC
TRBD1	TRBV27	TRBJ2-5	NA	CASSLDRVGETQYF	TGTGCCAGCAGTTTAGACAGGGTGGGAGAGACCCAGTACTTC
NA	TRBV13	TRBJ1-5	NA	CASSLSEDNSNQPQHF	TGTGCCAGCAGCTTAAGTGAGGATAATAGCAATCAGCCCCAGCATTTT
NA	TRBV2	TRBJ2-7	NA	CASSEMGVGSYEQYF	TGTGCCAGCAGTGAGATGGGGGTTGGCTCCTACGAGCAGTACTTC
NA	TRBV7-9	TRBJ2-3	NA	CASSLEAGQRTDTQYF	TGTGCCAGCAGCTTGGAGGCGGGTCAGCGTACAGATACGCAGTATTTT
NA	TRBV29-1	TRBJ2-7	NA	CSARTTVTYEQYF	TGCAGCGCCCGGACTACGGTGACCTACGAGCAGTACTTC
NA	TRBV2	TRBJ2-2	NA	CAPKVNTGELFF	TGTGCCCCTAAAGTGAACACCGGGGAGCTGTTTTTT
TRBD2	TRBV10-3	TRBJ2-1	NA	CAISSSMRLADNEQFF	TGTGCCATCAGTTCCTCGATGAGGCTAGCGGACAATGAGCAGTTCTTC
TRBD2	TRBV3-1	TRBJ2-5	NA	CASSQDREVAGEKTQYF	TGTGCCAGCAGCCAAGATCGGGAGGTAGCGGGAGAAAAGACCCAGTACTTC
NA	TRBV11-2	TRBJ2-3	NA	CASSPTVADTQYF	TGTGCCAGCAGCCCGACTGTCGCAGATACGCAGTATTTT
NA	TRBV12-2	TRBJ2-1	NA	CASPALGQTYNEQFF	TGTGCAAGTCCCGCTCTAGGGCAGACCTACAATGAGCAGTTCTTC
NA	TRBV13	TRBJ2-7	NA	CASSLENRGGDEQYF	TGTGCCAGCAGCTTAGAGAACAGGGGAGGCGACGAGCAGTACTTC
TRBD1	TRBV28	TRBJ2-3	NA	CASSPDRVEDTQYF	TGTGCCAGCAGTCCCGACAGGGTTGAAGATACGCAGTATTTT
TRBD1	TRBV5-6	TRBJ2-7	NA	CASSSDRAYEQYF	TGTGCCAGCAGCTCCGACAGGGCCTACGAGCAGTACTTC
NA	TRBV28	TRBJ1-5	NA	CASSFRTGQPQHF	TGTGCCAGCAGTTTTAGGACCGGGCAGCCCCAGCATTTT
NA	TRBV7-9	TRBJ1-1	NA	CASSFLGGNTEAFF	TGTGCCAGCAGCTTTTTAGGGGGGAACACTGAAGCTTTCTTT
NA	TRBV28	TRBJ1-5	NA	CASSLGEWTNQPQHF	TGTGCCAGCAGTTTAGGGGAATGGACGAATCAGCCCCAGCATTTT
NA	TRBV9	TRBJ2-1	NA	CASSVFRAPVNEQFF	TGTGCCAGCAGCGTCTTTCGGGCCCCCGTCAATGAGCAGTTCTTC
NA	TRBV24-1	TRBJ2-5	NA	CATSDSRGGETQYF	TGTGCCACCAGTGATTCCAGGGGTGGAGAGACCCAGTACTTC
NA	TRBV3-1	TRBJ2-7	NA	CASGVGTGSSYEQYF	TGTGCCAGCGGAGTTGGGACGGGCAGCTCCTACGAGCAGTACTTC
NA	TRBV27	TRBJ1-1	NA	CASSPHLWGWAEAFF	TGTGCCAGCAGTCCTCACCTCTGGGGGTGGGCTGAAGCTTTCTTT
NA	TRBV5-1	TRBJ2-1	NA	CASSLGRNNEQFF	TGCGCCAGCAGCTTGGGTAGGAACAATGAGCAGTTCTTC
NA	TRBV4-2	TRBJ2-2	NA	CASSLVENTGELFF	TGTGCCAGCAGCCTCGTCGAGAACACCGGGGAGCTGTTTTTT
TRBD1	TRBV7-8	TRBJ2-5	NA	CASSLVRDRGHETQYF	TGTGCCAGCAGCTTGGTCCGGGACAGGGGACATGAGACCCAGTACTTC
TRBD2	TRBV20-1	TRBJ2-7	NA	CSARTSGNYEQYF	TGCAGTGCACGGACTAGCGGGAACTACGAGCAGTACTTC
TRBD1	TRBV28	TRBJ2-7	NA	CASSFWDSIYEQYF	TGTGCCAGCAGTTTTTGGGACAGTATCTACGAGCAGTACTTC
NA	TRBV5-6	TRBJ2-2	once	CASSLAGRENTGELFF	TGTGCCAGCAGCTTGGCCGGGCGGGAGAACACCGGGGAGCTGTTTTTT
NA	TRBV7-6	TRBJ2-7	NA	CASSLDYYEQYF	TGTGCCAGCAGCTTAGATTACTACGAGCAGTACTTC
TRBD1	TRBV7-3	TRBJ2-3	NA	CASSLTGGAGDTQYF	TGTGCCAGCAGCTTGACAGGGGGGGCTGGTGATACGCAGTATTTT
NA	TRBV7-9	TRBJ2-1	NA	CASSRGTADNEQFF	TGTGCCAGCAGCCGGGGGACAGCCGACAATGAGCAGTTCTTC
NA	TRBV10-3	TRBJ2-2	NA	CAISDLADNTGELFF	TGTGCCATCAGTGACTTAGCGGACAACACCGGGGAGCTGTTTTTT
NA	TRBV2	TRBJ2-5	NA	CASSESKGTGETQYF	TGTGCCAGCAGTGAAAGTAAGGGAACGGGAGAGACCCAGTACTTC
NA	TRBV19	TRBJ2-7	NA	CASSITRAVTYEQYF	TGTGCCAGTAGTATCACCCGAGCGGTTACCTACGAGCAGTACTTC
NA	TRBV28	TRBJ1-1	NA	CASSLIQNMNTEAFF	TGTGCCAGCAGCCTCATTCAGAATATGAACACTGAAGCTTTCTTT
NA	TRBV7-9	TRBJ2-2	once	CASSLGELFF	TGTGCCAGCAGCTTAGGGGAGCTGTTTTTT
NA	TRBV19	TRBJ2-1	NA	CASRTNASSYNEQFF	TGTGCCAGTAGGACTAACGCGAGCTCCTACAATGAGCAGTTCTTC
NA	TRBV19	TRBJ1-1	once	CASSPPTPRTEAFF	TGTGCCAGTAGTCCCCCGACCCCACGGACTGAAGCTTTCTTT
NA	TRBV7-2	TRBJ2-1	NA	CASSLVRGSYNEQFF	TGTGCCAGCAGCTTAGTCAGGGGCTCCTACAATGAGCAGTTCTTC
NA	TRBV9	TRBJ2-1	NA	CASSVDFFEQFF	TGTGCCAGCAGCGTAGACTTTTTTGAGCAGTTCTTC
NA	TRBV19	TRBJ2-5	NA	CASSISEGVETQYF	TGTGCCAGTAGTATTTCTGAGGGAGTGGAGACCCAGTACTTC
TRBD2	TRBV7-7	TRBJ2-7	NA	CASSEGLADSYEQYF	TGTGCCAGCAGTGAGGGACTAGCGGACTCCTACGAGCAGTACTTC
NA	TRBV29-1	TRBJ2-3	NA	CSVDALTRTDTQYF	TGCAGCGTTGATGCCCTCACTAGGACAGATACGCAGTATTTT
NA	TRBV5-4	TRBJ1-2	NA	CASSSHRLAEGYTF	TGTGCCAGCAGCTCACACCGGCTGGCCGAAGGCTACACCTTC
NA	TRBV19	TRBJ2-1	once	CASSSSGEQFF	TGTGCCAGTAGTTCCTCGGGTGAGCAGTTCTTC
NA	TRBV12-3/TRBV12-4	TRBJ2-3	NA	CASSLRGGTDTQYF	TGTGCCAGCAGTTTAAGGGGAGGAACAGATACGCAGTATTTT
NA	TRBV7-3	TRBJ2-5	NA	CASSSSARGETQYF	TGTGCCAGCAGCTCCTCCGCCCGGGGAGAGACCCAGTACTTC